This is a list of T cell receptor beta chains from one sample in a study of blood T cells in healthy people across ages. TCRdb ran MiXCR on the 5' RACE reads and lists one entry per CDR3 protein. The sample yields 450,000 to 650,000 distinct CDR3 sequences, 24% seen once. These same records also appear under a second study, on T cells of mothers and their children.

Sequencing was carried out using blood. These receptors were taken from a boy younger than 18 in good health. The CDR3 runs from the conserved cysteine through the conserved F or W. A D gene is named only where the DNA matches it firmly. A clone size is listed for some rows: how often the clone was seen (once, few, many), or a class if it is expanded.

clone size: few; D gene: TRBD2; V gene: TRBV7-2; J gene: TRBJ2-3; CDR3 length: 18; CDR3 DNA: TGTGCCAGCAGCTTAGATCTGCGGGGGGGCCTCAGAGGAGATACGCAGTATTTT; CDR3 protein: CASSLDLRGGLRGDTQYF
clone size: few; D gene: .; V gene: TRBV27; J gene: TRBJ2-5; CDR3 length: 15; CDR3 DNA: TGTGCCAGCAGTCCCACAAACATACTCAGAGCGACCCAGTACTTC; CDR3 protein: CASSPTNILRATQYF
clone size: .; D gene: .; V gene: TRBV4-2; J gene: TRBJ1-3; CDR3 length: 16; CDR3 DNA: TGTGCCAGCAGCCCCCCTGAAGGCTTAGGGGGAAACACCATATATTTT; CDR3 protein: CASSPPEGLGGNTIYF
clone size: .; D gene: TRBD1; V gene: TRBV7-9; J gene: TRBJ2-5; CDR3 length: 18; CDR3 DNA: TGTGCCGGCAGCTTAACCGGGACAGGGGCCAAGGGAGAAGAGACCCAGTACTTC; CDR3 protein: CAGSLTGTGAKGEETQYF
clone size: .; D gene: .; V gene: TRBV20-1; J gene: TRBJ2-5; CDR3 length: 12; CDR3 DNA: TGCAGTGTTAGAGAGGTGCAAGAGACCCAGTACTTC; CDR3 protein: CSVREVQETQYF
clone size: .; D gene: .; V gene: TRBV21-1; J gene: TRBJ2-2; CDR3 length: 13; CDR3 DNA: TGTGCCAGCACCGGGATAAACACCGGGGAGCTGTTTTTT; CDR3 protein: CASTGINTGELFF
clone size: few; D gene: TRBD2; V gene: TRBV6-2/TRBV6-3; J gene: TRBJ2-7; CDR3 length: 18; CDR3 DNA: TGTGCCAGCAGTCCCCGGACTAGCGGGGGCGACTTTGGCTACGAGCAGTACTTC; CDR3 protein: CASSPRTSGGDFGYEQYF
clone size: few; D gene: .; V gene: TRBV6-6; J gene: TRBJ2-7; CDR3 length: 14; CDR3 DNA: TGTGCCAGCAGCGGGACTTTTCCCCCCTACGAGCAGTACTTC; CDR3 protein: CASSGTFPPYEQYF
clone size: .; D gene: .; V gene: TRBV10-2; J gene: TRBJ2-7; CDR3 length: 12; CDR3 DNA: TGCGCCAGCAGTGAGACGGGTTACGAGCAGTACTTC; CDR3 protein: CASSETGYEQYF
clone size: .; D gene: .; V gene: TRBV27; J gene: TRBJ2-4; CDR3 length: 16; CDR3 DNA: TGTGCCAGCAGTCCCCTTGTTGGAGGGCCCGGAAACATTCAGTACTTC; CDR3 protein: CASSPLVGGPGNIQYF
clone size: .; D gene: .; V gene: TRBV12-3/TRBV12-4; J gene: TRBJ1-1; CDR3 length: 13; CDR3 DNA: TGTGCCTTGGCGGGACGAATTGACACTGAAGCTTTCTTT; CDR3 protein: CALAGRIDTEAFF
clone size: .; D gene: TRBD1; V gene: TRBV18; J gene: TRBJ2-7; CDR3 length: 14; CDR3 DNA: TGTGCCAGCTCACCCACCGAGACAGGGTACGAGCAGTACTTC; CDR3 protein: CASSPTETGYEQYF
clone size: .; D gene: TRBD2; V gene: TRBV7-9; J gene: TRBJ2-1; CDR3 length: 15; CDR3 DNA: TGTGCCAGCAGGCTAGGACTAGCGGGAGTCAATGAGCAGTTCTTC; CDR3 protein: CASRLGLAGVNEQFF
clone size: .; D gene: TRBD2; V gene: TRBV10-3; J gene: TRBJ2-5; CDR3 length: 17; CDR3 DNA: TGTGCCATCAGTGTTGGGGTTAGCGGGGGACTTCAAGAGACCCAGTACTTC; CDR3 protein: CAISVGVSGGLQETQYF
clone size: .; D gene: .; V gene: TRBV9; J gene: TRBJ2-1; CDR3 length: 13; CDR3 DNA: TGTGCCAGCAAGGGGGACATCTACAATGAGCAGTTCTTC; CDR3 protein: CASKGDIYNEQFF
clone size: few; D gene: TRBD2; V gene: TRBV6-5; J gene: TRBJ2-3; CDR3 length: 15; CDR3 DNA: TGTGCCAGCAGTTACGGCCGCAGCGGGGTGGATACGCAGTATTTT; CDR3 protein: CASSYGRSGVDTQYF
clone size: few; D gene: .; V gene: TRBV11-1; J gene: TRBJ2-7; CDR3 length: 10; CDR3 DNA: TGTGCCAGCAGCCAGTACGAGCAGTACTTC; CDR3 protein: CASSQYEQYF
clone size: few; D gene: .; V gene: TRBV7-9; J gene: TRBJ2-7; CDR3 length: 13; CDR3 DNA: TGTGCCAGCAGCTCCCCGGACACCTACGAGCAGTACTTC; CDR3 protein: CASSSPDTYEQYF
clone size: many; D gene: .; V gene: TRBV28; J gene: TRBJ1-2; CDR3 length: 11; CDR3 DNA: TGTGCCAGCAGTTTTGAGGATGGCTACACCTTC; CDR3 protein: CASSFEDGYTF
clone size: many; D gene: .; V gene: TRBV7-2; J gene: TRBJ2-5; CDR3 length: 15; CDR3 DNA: TGTGCCAGCAGCTTAGATCAAGGGGGACAAGAGACCCAGTACTTC; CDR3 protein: CASSLDQGGQETQYF
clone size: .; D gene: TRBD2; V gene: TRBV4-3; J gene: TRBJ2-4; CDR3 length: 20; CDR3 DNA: TGCGCCAGCAGCCAAGATCACACTAGCGGGACATCCAGGGGGAAAAACATTCAGTACTTC; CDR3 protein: CASSQDHTSGTSRGKNIQYF
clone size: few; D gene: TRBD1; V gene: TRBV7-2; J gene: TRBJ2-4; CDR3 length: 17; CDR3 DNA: TGTGCCAGCAGCTTAGATATAGGGACAGCTCTCAAAAACATTCAGTACTTC; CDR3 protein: CASSLDIGTALKNIQYF